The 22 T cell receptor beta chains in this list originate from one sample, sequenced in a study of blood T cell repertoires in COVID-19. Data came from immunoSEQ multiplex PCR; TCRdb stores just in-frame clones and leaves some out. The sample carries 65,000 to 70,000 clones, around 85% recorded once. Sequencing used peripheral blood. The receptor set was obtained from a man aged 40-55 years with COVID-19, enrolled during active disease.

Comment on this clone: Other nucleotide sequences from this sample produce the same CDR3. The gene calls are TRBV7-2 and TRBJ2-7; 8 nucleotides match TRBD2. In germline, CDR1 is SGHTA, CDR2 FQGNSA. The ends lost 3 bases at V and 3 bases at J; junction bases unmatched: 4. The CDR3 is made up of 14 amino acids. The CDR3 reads CASSFSSGGYEQYF. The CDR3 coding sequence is TGTGCCAGCAGCTTTTCCAGCGGGGGCTACGAGCAGTACTTC.

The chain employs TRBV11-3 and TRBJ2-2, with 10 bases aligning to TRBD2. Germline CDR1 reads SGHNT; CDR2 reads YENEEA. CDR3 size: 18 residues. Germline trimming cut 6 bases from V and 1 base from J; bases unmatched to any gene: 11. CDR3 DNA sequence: TGTGCCAGCAGTCCCCGGGCTAGCGGGGGTCTGAACACCGGGGAGCTGTTTTTT. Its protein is CASSPRASGGLNTGELFF.

CDR3 sequence (DNA): TGCAGTGCCACTGGACAGGAAAAACTGTTTTTT. Its translation is CSATGQEKLFF. This chain links TRBV20-1 with TRBJ1-4, with D maybe TRBD1 (6 bases). V dropped 6 bases and J dropped 8 bases, with 10 bases sitting between them. Germline V CDR1 and CDR2: DFQATT, SNEGSKA (reference sequence). The CDR3 is made up of 11 amino acids.

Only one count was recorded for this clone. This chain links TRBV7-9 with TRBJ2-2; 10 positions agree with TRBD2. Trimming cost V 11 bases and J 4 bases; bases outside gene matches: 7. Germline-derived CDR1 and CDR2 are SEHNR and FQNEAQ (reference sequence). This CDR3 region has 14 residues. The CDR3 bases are TGTGCCGGAGAAAGCGGGGGGGCCACCGGGGAGCTGTTTTTT. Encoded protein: CAGESGGATGELFF.

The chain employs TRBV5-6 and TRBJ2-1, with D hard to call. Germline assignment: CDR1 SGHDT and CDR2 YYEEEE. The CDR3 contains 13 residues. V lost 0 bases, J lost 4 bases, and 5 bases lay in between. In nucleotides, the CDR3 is TGTGCCAGCAGCTTGGACAGATACAATGAGCAGTTCTTC. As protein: CASSLDRYNEQFF.

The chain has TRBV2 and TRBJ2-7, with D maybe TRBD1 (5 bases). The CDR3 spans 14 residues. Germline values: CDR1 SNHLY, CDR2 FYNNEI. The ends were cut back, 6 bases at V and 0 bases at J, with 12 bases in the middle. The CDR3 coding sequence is TGTGCCAGCAGGACAGACCCCTTCTCCTACGAGCAGTACTTC. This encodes CASRTDPFSYEQYF.

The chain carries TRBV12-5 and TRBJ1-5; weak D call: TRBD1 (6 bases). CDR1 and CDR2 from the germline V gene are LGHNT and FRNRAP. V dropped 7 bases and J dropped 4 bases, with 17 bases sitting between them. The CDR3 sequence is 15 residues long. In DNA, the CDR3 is TGTGCTAGTGCCACCTCAGGGGCTGCGAATCAGCCCCAGCATTTT. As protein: CASATSGAANQPQHF.

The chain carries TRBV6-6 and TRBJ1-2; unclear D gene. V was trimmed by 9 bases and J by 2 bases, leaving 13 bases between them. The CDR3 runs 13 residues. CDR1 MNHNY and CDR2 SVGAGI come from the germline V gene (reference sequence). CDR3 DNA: TGTGCCAGTATGATTCCACAGAACTATGGCTACACCTTC. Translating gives CASMIPQNYGYTF.

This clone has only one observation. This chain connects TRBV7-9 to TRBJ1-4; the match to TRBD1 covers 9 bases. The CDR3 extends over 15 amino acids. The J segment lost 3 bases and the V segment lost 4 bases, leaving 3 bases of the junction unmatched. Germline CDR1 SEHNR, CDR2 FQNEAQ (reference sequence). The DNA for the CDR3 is TGTGCCAGCAGCTCAGACAGGGGGGCTAATGAAAAACTGTTTTTT. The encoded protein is CASSSDRGANEKLFF.

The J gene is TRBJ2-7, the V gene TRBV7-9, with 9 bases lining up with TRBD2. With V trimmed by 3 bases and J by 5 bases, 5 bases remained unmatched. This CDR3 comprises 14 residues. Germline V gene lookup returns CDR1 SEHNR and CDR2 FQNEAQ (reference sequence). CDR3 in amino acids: CASSFPGLANEQYF. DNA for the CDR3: TGTGCCAGCAGCTTCCCGGGACTAGCTAACGAGCAGTACTTC.

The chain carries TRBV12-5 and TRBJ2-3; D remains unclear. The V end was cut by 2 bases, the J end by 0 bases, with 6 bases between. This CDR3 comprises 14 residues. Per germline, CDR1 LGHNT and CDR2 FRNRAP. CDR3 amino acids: CASGLSVSTDTQYF. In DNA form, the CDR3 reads TGTGCTAGTGGTTTGTCTGTCAGCACAGATACGCAGTATTTT. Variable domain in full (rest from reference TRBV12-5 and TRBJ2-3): DARVTQTPRHKVTEMGQEVTMRCQPILGHNTVFWYRQTMMQGLELLAYFRNRAPLDDSGMPKDRFSAEMPDATLATLKIQPSEPRDSAVYFCASGLSVSTDTQYFGPGTRLTVL.

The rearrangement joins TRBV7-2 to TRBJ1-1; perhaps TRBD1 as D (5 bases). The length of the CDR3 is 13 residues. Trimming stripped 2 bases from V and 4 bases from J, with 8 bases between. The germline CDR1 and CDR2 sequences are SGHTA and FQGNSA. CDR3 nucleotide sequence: TGTGCCAGCAGCTTACCGGGGGGCACTGAAGCTTTCTTT. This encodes CASSLPGGTEAFF. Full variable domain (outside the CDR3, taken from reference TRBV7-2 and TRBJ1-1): GAGVSQSPSNKVTEKGKDVELRCDPISGHTALYWYRQSLGQGLEFLIYFQGNSAPDKSGLPSDRFSAERTGGSVSTLTIQRTQQEDSAVYLCASSLPGGTEAFFGQGTRLTVV.

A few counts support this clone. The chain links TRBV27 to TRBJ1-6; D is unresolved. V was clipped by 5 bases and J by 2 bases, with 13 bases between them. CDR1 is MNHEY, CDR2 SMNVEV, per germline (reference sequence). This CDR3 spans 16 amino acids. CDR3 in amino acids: CASSPTGNTYNSPLHF. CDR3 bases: TGTGCCAGCAGTCCTACGGGGAACACCTATAATTCACCCCTCCACTTT.

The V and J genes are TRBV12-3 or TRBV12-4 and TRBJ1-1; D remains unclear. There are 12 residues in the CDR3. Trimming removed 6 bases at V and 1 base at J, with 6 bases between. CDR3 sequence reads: CASRRGNTEAFF. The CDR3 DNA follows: TGTGCCAGCAGACGGGGGAACACTGAAGCTTTCTTT.

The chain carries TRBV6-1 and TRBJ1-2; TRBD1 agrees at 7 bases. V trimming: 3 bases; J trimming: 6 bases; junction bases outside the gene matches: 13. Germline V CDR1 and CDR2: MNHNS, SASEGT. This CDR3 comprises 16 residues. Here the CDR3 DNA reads TGTGCCAGCAGTGAGTTCGGCAGGGGGTGGGCCCATGGCTACACCTTC. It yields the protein CASSEFGRGWAHGYTF.

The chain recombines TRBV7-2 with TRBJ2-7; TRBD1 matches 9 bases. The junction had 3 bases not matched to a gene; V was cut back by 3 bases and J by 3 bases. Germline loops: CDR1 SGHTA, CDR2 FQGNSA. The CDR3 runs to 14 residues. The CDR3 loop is CASSFPGQGYEQYF. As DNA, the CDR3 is TGTGCCAGCAGCTTCCCGGGACAGGGCTACGAGCAGTACTTC. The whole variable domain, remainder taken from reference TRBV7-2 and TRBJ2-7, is GAGVSQSPSNKVTEKGKDVELRCDPISGHTALYWYRQSLGQGLEFLIYFQGNSAPDKSGLPSDRFSAERTGGSVSTLTIQRTQQEDSAVYLCASSFPGQGYEQYFGPGTRLTVT.

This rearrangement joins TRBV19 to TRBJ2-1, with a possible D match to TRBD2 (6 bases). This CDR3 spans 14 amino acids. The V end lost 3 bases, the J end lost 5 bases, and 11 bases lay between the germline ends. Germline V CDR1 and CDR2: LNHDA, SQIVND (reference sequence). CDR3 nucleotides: TGTGCCAGTAGTATGGCGGGGACCGACAATGAGCAGTTCTTC. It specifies CASSMAGTDNEQFF.

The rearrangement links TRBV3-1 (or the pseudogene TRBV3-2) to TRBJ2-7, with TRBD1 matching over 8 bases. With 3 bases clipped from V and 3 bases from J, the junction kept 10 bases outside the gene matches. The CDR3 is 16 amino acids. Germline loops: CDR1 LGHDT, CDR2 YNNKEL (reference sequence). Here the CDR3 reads CASSHMGQAPHYEQYF. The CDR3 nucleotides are TGTGCCAGCAGCCACATGGGACAGGCCCCGCACTACGAGCAGTACTTC.

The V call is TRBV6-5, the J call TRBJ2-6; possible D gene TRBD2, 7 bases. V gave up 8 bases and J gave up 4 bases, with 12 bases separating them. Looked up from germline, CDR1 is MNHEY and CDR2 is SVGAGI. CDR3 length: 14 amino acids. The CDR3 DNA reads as TGTGCCAGCCGCCGGGGGGCGGGGGCCAACGTCCTGACTTTC. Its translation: CASRRGAGANVLTF.

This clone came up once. CDR3 protein: CSVGRLAGGPWEQYF. CDR3 DNA sequence: TGCAGCGTTGGACGACTAGCGGGGGGGCCTTGGGAGCAGTACTTC. V gene TRBV29-1 combines with J gene TRBJ2-7, with 14 positions matching TRBD2. The CDR3 sequence is 15 residues long. Looked up from germline, CDR1 is SQVTM and CDR2 is ANQGSEA. With 4 bases clipped from V and 7 bases from J, the junction kept 9 bases outside the gene matches.

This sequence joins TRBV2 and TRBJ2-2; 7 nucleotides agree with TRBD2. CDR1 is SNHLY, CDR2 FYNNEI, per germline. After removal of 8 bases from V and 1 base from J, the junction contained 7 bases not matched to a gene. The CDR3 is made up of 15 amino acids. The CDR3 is CASGVVAGNTGELFF. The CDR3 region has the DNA TGTGCCAGCGGAGTGGTAGCGGGGAACACCGGGGAGCTGTTTTTT.

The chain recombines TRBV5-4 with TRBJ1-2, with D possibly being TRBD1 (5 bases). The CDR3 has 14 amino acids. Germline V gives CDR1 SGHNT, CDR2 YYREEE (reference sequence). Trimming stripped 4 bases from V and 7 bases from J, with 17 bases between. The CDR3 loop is CASSPSGVAFGYTF. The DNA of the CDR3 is TGTGCCAGCAGCCCGTCGGGGGTTGCATTTGGCTACACCTTC.